The T cell receptor (beta chain) described here comes from a study of T cell clonotyping in hematopoietic cell transplantation. Background on the study: Blood collection times were about day -28 and days 30, 100, 180 posttransplant. Overall study findings and caveats: Higher Inverse Simpson Index values in graft donor and pretransplant recipient predicted broader posttransplant TCR diversity. Pathologically expanded recipient clonotypes increased progressively from day 30 to day 180 as diversity fell.

This CDR3 has 15 residues. CDR1 MDHEN and CDR2 SYDVKM come from the germline V gene. Trimming took 5 bases from V and 7 from J, leaving 15 bases between them. Sequenced by immunoSEQ multiplex PCR; TCRdb stores in-frame clones only, minus some. The sample has some 3,100 clones, 91% seen once; the top ten hold roughly 8.2%. As to this clone: The antigen is not known.

Source: PBMCs, taken at the time of graft-versus-host disease after allogeneic stem cell transplant. The source is a male patient aged 55-69 years who had an allogeneic stem cell transplant from a related donor, so the T cells may come from the graft donor. Some clones in this sample may be carry-over from other donors' samples. The genes are TRBV28 and TRBJ1-6; D remains ambiguous. This CDR3 is CASSPARTWNSPLHF. The CDR3, as DNA: TGTGCCAGCAGTCCCGCCCGGACTTGGAATTCACCCCTCCACTTT.